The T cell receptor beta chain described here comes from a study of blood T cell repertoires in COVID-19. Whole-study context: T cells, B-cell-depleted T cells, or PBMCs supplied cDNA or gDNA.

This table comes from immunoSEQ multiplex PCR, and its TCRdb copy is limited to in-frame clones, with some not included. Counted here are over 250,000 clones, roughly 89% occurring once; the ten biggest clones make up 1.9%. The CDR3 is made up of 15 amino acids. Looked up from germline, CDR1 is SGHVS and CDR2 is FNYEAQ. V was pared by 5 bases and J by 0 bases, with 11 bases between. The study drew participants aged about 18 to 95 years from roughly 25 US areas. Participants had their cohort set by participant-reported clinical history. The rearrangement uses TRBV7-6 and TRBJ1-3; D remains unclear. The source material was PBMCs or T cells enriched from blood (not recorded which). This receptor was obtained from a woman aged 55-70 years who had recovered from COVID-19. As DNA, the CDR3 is TGTGCCAGCAGCCTAAAGGAGAGCTCTGGAAACACCATATATTTT. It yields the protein CASSLKESSGNTIYF.